This is a list of T cell receptor beta chains from one sample in a study of CD8+CD57+ T cells in acquired aplastic anemia. Each CDR3 protein is one row after TCRdb ran MiXCR on the reads. The top ten hold 3% to 5% of the sample, which has about 420,000 distinct CDR3 sequences, about 70% seen once. Material for sequencing was sorted CD4+, CD8+, or CD8+CD57+ T cells (not recorded which) from PBMCs. All receptors derive from a human donor in good health, serving as a control. The CDR3 runs from the conserved cysteine through the conserved F or W. D genes are given only for firm matches. The size field is filled for only some rows; it gives once, few, many or a size class.

>TRBJ2-7|TRBV10-3|.|.
TGCGCCAGCAGCCAAAATAATTTTGAGTACGAGCAGTACTTC
CASSQNNFEYEQYF
>TRBJ2-7|TRBV5-1|.|.
TGCGCCAGCAGCGCCCCACCAGGAGCGTACGAGCAGTACTTC
CASSAPPGAYEQYF
>TRBJ2-3|TRBV7-8|.|.
TGTGCCAGCAGCTTAGGAGTCAGTCCAGAGACCCAGTACTTT
CASSLGVSPETQYF
>TRBJ1-6|TRBV18|TRBD1|.
TGTGCCAGCCCACCCCGAGGGGACAGCGCCAGTTCACCCCTCCACTTT
CASPPRGDSASSPLHF
>TRBJ1-2|TRBV12-3/TRBV12-4|.|many
TGTGCCAGCAGTTTAGCGCTGGGCAACCATGGCTACACCTTC
CASSLALGNHGYTF
>TRBJ2-2|TRBV7-2|.|.
TGTGCCAGCAGCTTAGAGACAGCGGACTATGGCTACACCTTTTTT
CASSLETADYGYTFF
>TRBJ2-7|TRBV5-1|TRBD1|.
TGCGCCAGCACCGTGGGGACAGGGACATCCCACGAGCAGTACTTC
CASTVGTGTSHEQYF
>TRBJ2-5|TRBV7-8|.|.
TGTGCCAGCAGTGTCCCAGGGGGGCGGGAGACCGACTACTTC
CASSVPGGRETDYF
>TRBJ1-1|TRBV18|.|few
TGTGCCAGCTCACCACTAACTAATACCCGGGACGGATATGAAGCTTTCTTT
CASSPLTNTRDGYEAFF
>TRBJ1-1|TRBV10-3|.|.
TGTGCCATCAGCCAGGGGCCTAACTATGACTATTCCTTT
CAISQGPNYDYSF
>TRBJ1-2|TRBV24-1|.|.
TGTGCCACCAGTGATACCGGACAGAGCTATGGCTACACCTTC
CATSDTGQSYGYTF
>TRBJ1-3|TRBV5-4|.|.
TGTGCCAGCAGCGCACCGATGGGGGCTGGAAACACCATATATTTT
CASSAPMGAGNTIYF
>TRBJ2-7|TRBV7-2|.|.
TGTGCCAGCAGCTTAGCGGGGGCGTCTGGAAATGAGCAGTACTTC
CASSLAGASGNEQYF
>TRBJ2-7|TRBV20-1|.|.
TGCAGTGCTAGCGACTGGAGGGGGGCCCACGAGCAGTACTTC
CSASDWRGAHEQYF
>TRBJ1-2|TRBV9|.|.
TGTGCCAGCAGCTCCGACAGTGGGGACGAGGGCTACACCTTC
CASSSDSGDEGYTF
>TRBJ2-5|TRBV25-1|.|.
TGTGCCAGCAGTCCAAGGCCAGGGGAGGAGACCCAGTACTTC
CASSPRPGEETQYF
>TRBJ1-1|TRBV7-3|.|.
TGTGCCAGCAGCGTACAGGGAACAACTGAAGCTTTCTTT
CASSVQGTTEAFF
>TRBJ1-3|TRBV2|.|many
TGTGCCAGCAGTGATCTTCGGGGTAAGGCTGGAAACACCATATATTTT
CASSDLRGKAGNTIYF
>TRBJ2-3|TRBV30|TRBD1|.
TGTGCCTGGAGTGTCAGGGGGCAGGTGGATACGCAGTATTTT
CAWSVRGQVDTQYF
>TRBJ2-3|TRBV5-1|TRBD2|many
TGCGCCAGCAGCGACGGGACTAGCGGGGGGGCCACAGATACGCAGTATTTT
CASSDGTSGGATDTQYF
>TRBJ2-5|TRBV7-2|.|.
TGTGCCAGCAGCTTAGCAGGGCGGCGTGGGGTGGAGACCCAGTACTTC
CASSLAGRRGVETQYF
>TRBJ1-4|TRBV15|.|once
TGTGCCACCAATCAGGGCCGCAATGAAAAACTGTTTTTT
CATNQGRNEKLFF
>TRBJ2-7|TRBV7-6|TRBD2|many
TGTGCCAGCAGCCCCCTACTAGCGGGTGTTTACGAGCAGTACTTC
CASSPLLAGVYEQYF
>TRBJ2-3|TRBV20-1|.|many
TGCAGTGCCCGGCGGTTTAGCACAGATACGCAGTATTTT
CSARRFSTDTQYF
>TRBJ1-4|TRBV29-1|.|many
TGCAGCGTCTCGGGGGATAATGAAAAACTGTTTTTT
CSVSGDNEKLFF
>TRBJ2-5|TRBV6-2/TRBV6-3|.|few
TGTGCCAGCAGCGAGTCGACCAATAGCATAGAGACCCAGTACTTC
CASSESTNSIETQYF
>TRBJ1-1|TRBV12-3/TRBV12-4|.|.
TGTGCCAGCAGTTTATTTCCCGGCACTGACGCTTTCTTT
CASSLFPGTDAFF
>TRBJ2-3|TRBV7-2|TRBD2|.
TGTGCCAGCAGCTTAAGGACTAGAATTCAAGAGACCCAGTATTTT
CASSLRTRIQETQYF
>TRBJ1-1|TRBV4-3|.|many
TGCGCCAGCAGCCGTCAGGTGTTGACTGAAGCTTTCTTT
CASSRQVLTEAFF
>TRBJ2-1|TRBV24-1|.|many
TGTGCCACCAGTGATTTGGTGAGCGATGAGCAGTTCTTC
CATSDLVSDEQFF
>TRBJ1-1|TRBV14|.|many
TGTGCCAGCAGCGTACAGACGAACACTGAAGCTTTCTTT
CASSVQTNTEAFF
>TRBJ2-7|TRBV20-1|.|.
TGCAGTGCTAGAGGCGCCCGACAGGACTACGAGCAGTACTTC
CSARGARQDYEQYF
>TRBJ2-1|TRBV7-2|TRBD2|once
TGTGCCAGCAGCCGCGGGGGGGTCTACAATGAGCAGTTCTTC
CASSRGGVYNEQFF
>TRBJ1-2|TRBV20-1|.|.
TGCAGTGCTGTACAGGCCCTGAACACTGGCTACACCTTC
CSAVQALNTGYTF
>TRBJ1-2|TRBV15|TRBD1|few
TGTGCCACCAGCAGTTCGACAGGGAACTATGGCTACACCTTC
CATSSSTGNYGYTF
>TRBJ1-1|TRBV20-1|.|many
TGCAGTGCTAGAGCGGTTGGGCTGCCGAACAGTGAAGCTTTCTTT
CSARAVGLPNSEAFF
>TRBJ2-7|TRBV12-3/TRBV12-4|.|many
TGTGCCACTATTAACAGGGTACCCTACGAGCAGTACTTC
CATINRVPYEQYF
>TRBJ2-3|TRBV7-9|.|once
TGTGCCAGCAGCTTAGGTCCCTGGGGGGGGGCTACAGCTACGCAGTATTTT
CASSLGPWGGATATQYF
>TRBJ2-7|TRBV7-2|.|.
TGTGCCAGCCGTCCCCGGACCGGGACCAATAAGCAGTACTTC
CASRPRTGTNKQYF
>TRBJ1-1|TRBV19|.|once
TGTGCCAGTAGTATAGACCCCTATGGGGCAAGGATGAACACTGAAGCTTTCTTT
CASSIDPYGARMNTEAFF
>TRBJ2-5|TRBV27|.|once
.
CASSLRQGSGYTFGSGTQYF
>TRBJ2-6|TRBV9|.|.
TGTGCCAGCAGCTCCCACGGGGAACTGAACTACGAGCTGACTTTC
CASSSHGELNYELTF
>TRBJ1-1|TRBV7-3|.|.
TGTGCCAGCAGCTTAAGTCGTCAGTTCGAAGCTTTCTTT
CASSLSRQFEAFF
>TRBJ2-7|TRBV10-1|TRBD2|.
TGCGCCAGCAGTGCCGGGACTAGCGGGGGCGACGAGCAGTACTTC
CASSAGTSGGDEQYF
>TRBJ2-7|TRBV5-1|.|.
TGCGCCAGCAGCGCCAGACAGGTAATGGGAGAGTTCGAGCAGTACTTC
CASSARQVMGEFEQYF
>TRBJ2-5|TRBV11-2|TRBD2|.
TGTGCCAACAGCTTCTCCGAGACTAGCCGTACTCAAGAGACCCAGTACTTC
CANSFSETSRTQETQYF
>TRBJ2-1|TRBV15|.|.
TGTGCCACCAGCAGAGCGGGGGCCACCGGACCCAGTGAGCAGTTCTTC
CATSRAGATGPSEQFF
>TRBJ2-2|TRBV7-9|.|.
TGTGCCAGCAGCCCCTCGACAGGCCACTATGGCGAGACCTTTTTT
CASSPSTGHYGETFF
>TRBJ1-1|TRBV19|.|.
TGTGCCAGTAGTGGAAGGACACCCGACACTGAAGCTTTCTTC
CASSGRTPDTEAFF
>TRBJ2-7|TRBV5-1|.|.
TGCGCCAGCAGCGGAAAAGGGCAGGGTAACGAGCAGTACTTC
CASSGKGQGNEQYF
>TRBJ2-7|TRBV19|.|.
TGTGCCAGTAGTATACCAGGGCCCTACGAGCAGTACTTC
CASSIPGPYEQYF
>TRBJ2-5|TRBV9|TRBD1|many
TGTGCCAGCAGCGTAGGACAGGGGGCTGGGGAGACCCAGTACTTC
CASSVGQGAGETQYF
>TRBJ1-2|TRBV10-3|.|.
TGTGCCATCAGTGACGACAGACAGAACTATGGCTACACCTTC
CAISDDRQNYGYTF